Listed below are T cell receptor beta chains from one sample, sequenced in a study of cytomegalovirus exposure and HLA in healthy donors. TCRdb keeps only in-frame clones here, not all; method: immunoSEQ multiplex PCR. The repertoire includes around 90,000 clones, roughly 67% of them detected once, and 20% to 25% sits in the top ten. The sequenced sample was PBMCs. These receptors came from a woman in her forties or fifties in good health and CMV-seropositive. Each CDR3 is given with its conserved first and last residue. D genes are given only for firm matches. Not every row has a clone size; where given, it reads once, few, many or a size class.

size	V	D	length	J	DNA	CDR3
-	TRBV6-1	-	13	TRBJ2-2	TGTGCCAGCGTCTCAGGCCACACCGGGGAGCTGTTTTTT	CASVSGHTGELFF
-	TRBV12-2	-	18	TRBJ1-6	TGTGCAAGTCGCTTAACGACAGCCGGCAGCTCCTATAATTCACCCCTCCACTTT	CASRLTTAGSSYNSPLHF
-	TRBV2	TRBD1	11	TRBJ1-2	TGTGCCAGCTCACAGGGGGCAGGCTACACCTTC	CASSQGAGYTF
-	TRBV29-1	TRBD1	14	TRBJ1-2	TGCAGCGTTGAACGTCGGGACAGGGGGCATGGCTACACCTTC	CSVERRDRGHGYTF
-	TRBV11-2	TRBD2	16	TRBJ2-1	TGTGCCAGCAGCTCGCGGGGGGCCACCTCCTACAATGAGCAGTTCTTC	CASSSRGATSYNEQFF
few	TRBV4-3	-	14	TRBJ2-3	TGCGCCAGCAGCCAAGGACAGGAGGCAGATACGCAGTATTTT	CASSQGQEADTQYF
few	TRBV7-6	-	14	TRBJ2-1	TGTGCCAGCAGGACTCTAGACAGTGCTAATGAGCAGTTCTTC	CASRTLDSANEQFF
-	TRBV18	TRBD1	13	TRBJ2-1	TGTGCCAGCTCACCATTACAGGGGAATGAGCAGTTCTTC	CASSPLQGNEQFF
few	TRBV10-3	-	14	TRBJ1-2	TGTGCCATCAACTTCGGGAACGCTAACTATGGCTACACCTTC	CAINFGNANYGYTF
-	TRBV27	-	14	TRBJ1-2	TGTGCCAGCAGTTTAACAGGGTCAAACTATGGCTACACCTTC	CASSLTGSNYGYTF
-	TRBV2	TRBD1	13	TRBJ2-7	TGTGCCAGCTCCGGGACAGGGTTATACGAGCAGTACTTC	CASSGTGLYEQYF
-	TRBV19	TRBD1	17	TRBJ1-5	TGTGCCAGTAGTACGAGGGACAGAGATTATAGCAATCAGCCCCAGCATTTT	CASSTRDRDYSNQPQHF
-	TRBV19	-	14	TRBJ1-1	TGTGCCAGTAGTATACCCAGGTTGAACACTGAAGCTTTCTTT	CASSIPRLNTEAFF
-	TRBV27	-	17	TRBJ2-7	TGTGCCAGCAGTTTAGGCCTTTCCGGGACATCTCCTTACGAGCAGTACTTC	CASSLGLSGTSPYEQYF
-	TRBV19	TRBD1	15	TRBJ2-2	TGTGCCAGTAACAGACAGGGGTCGGGGACCGGGGAGCTGTTTTTT	CASNRQGSGTGELFF
-	TRBV30	-	13	TRBJ1-1	TGTGCCTCCGATTTGACAGAGAACACTGAAGCTTTCTTT	CASDLTENTEAFF
-	TRBV7-2	-	13	TRBJ1-1	TGTGCCAGCAGTCGTCAGGGGATCGCTGAAGCTTTCTTT	CASSRQGIAEAFF
-	TRBV7-9	TRBD1	16	TRBJ1-1	TGTGCCAGCAGCTTACCGACGACAGGGCGAGCCACTGAAGCTTTCTTT	CASSLPTTGRATEAFF
-	TRBV6-5	-	16	TRBJ2-2	TGTGCCAGCAGTTACTCGGAGGCCTCGAACACCGGGGAGCTGTTTTTT	CASSYSEASNTGELFF
-	TRBV30	TRBD1	11	TRBJ2-6	TGTGCCTGGAGCATCGGTGAGGGGGCTTGGTTT	CAWSIGEGAWF
-	TRBV25-1	-	15	TRBJ1-6	TGTGCCAGCAGTGAGGATTACAGTTATAATTCCCCCCTCCACTTT	CASSEDYSYNSPLHF
-	TRBV5-1	-	13	TRBJ2-2	TGCGCCAGCAGCGGCGGTAACACCGGGGAGCTGTTTTTT	CASSGGNTGELFF
-	TRBV2	-	15	TRBJ2-7	TGTGCCAGCAGCGTATCGGGGGGCCCAGCCTACGAGCAGTACTTC	CASSVSGGPAYEQYF
-	TRBV11-2	-	11	TRBJ2-7	TGTGCCAGCAGCACAGGGAATGTGGAGTACTTC	CASSTGNVEYF
-	TRBV5-1	-	13	TRBJ1-4	TGCGCCAGCAGCGCACAGGGTAATGAAAAACTGTTTTTT	CASSAQGNEKLFF
-	TRBV7-8	-	14	TRBJ1-5	TGTGCCAGCAGCTTAGGGGCGGGCGGTCAGCCCCAGCATTTT	CASSLGAGGQPQHF
-	TRBV28	-	14	TRBJ2-7	TGTGCCAGCAGTCGGACTCATGACTCCTACGAGCAGTACTTC	CASSRTHDSYEQYF
few	TRBV2	TRBD2	13	TRBJ2-1	TGTGCCAGCTCGGGACTAGCCTACAATGAGCAGTTCTTC	CASSGLAYNEQFF
-	TRBV30	-	13	TRBJ1-1	TGTGCCTGGGAGGAAGACAGATACACTGAAGCTTTCTTT	CAWEEDRYTEAFF
-	TRBV29-1	TRBD1	17	TRBJ1-2	TGCAGCGTTGGTCTTGGGCCGACGGGGACAGCTAACTATGGCTACACCTTC	CSVGLGPTGTANYGYTF
-	TRBV2	TRBD1	13	TRBJ1-2	TGTGCCAGCAGTGCTCGGACAGGGAGGGACTACACCTTC	CASSARTGRDYTF